This T cell receptor (beta chain) was sequenced during a study of T cells in Graves' hyperthyroidism and ophthalmopathy. Study-level points and caveats: Expanded thyroid clonotypes (above 0.001) were mostly also found in blood. It was a median around 6 months before onset that the model predicted ophthalmopathy.

Germline V gene lookup returns CDR1 LGHNT and CDR2 FRNRAP. Trimming pared 6 bases from V and 5 bases from J, leaving 13 bases between. The CDR3 has 13 amino acids. This clonotype was seen many times. Its antigen is still unknown. The investigators amplified TCR beta CDR3 regions from RNA transcripts. In the first-round RT-PCR of the TCR CDR3, the HTBI primer set was used. TCRdb redid the calling of the multiplex PCR reads with MiXCR, one entry per CDR3 protein. The data hold under 250,000 distinct CDR3 sequences, with around 17% observed a single time. Sequencing was performed on blood. The J gene is TRBJ1-2, the V gene TRBV12-5; no reliable D call. This TCR derives from a woman between 45 and 60 years old with Graves' hyperthyroidism. CDR3 nucleotide sequence: TGTGCTAGTGGCCTCGGCACGGAATATGGCTACACCTTC. Its translation is CASGLGTEYGYTF.